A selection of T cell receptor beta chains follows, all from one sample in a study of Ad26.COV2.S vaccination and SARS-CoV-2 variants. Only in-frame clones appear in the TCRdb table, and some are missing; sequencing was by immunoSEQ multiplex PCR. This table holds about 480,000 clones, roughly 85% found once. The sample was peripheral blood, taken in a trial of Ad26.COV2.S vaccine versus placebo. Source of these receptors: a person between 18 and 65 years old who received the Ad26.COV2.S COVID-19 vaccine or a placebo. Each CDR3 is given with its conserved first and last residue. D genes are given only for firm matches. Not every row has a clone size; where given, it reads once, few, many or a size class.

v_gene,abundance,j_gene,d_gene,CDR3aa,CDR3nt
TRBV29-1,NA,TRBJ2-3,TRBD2,CSVAETSGRGDTQYF,TGCAGCGTTGCCGAGACTAGCGGGAGAGGAGATACGCAGTATTTT
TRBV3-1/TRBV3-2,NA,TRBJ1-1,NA,CASRQGGQRNTEAFF,TGTGCCAGCAGACAAGGAGGCCAGAGGAACACTGAAGCTTTCTTT
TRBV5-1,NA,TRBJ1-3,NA,CASSPGGLTSGNTIYF,TGCGCCAGCAGCCCGGGAGGGTTGACCTCTGGAAACACCATATATTTT
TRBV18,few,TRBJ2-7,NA,CASSALGGQQYEQYF,TGTGCCAGCTCAGCCCTGGGTGGGCAGCAGTACGAGCAGTACTTC
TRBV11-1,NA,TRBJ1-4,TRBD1,CASSRGQGGEKLFF,TGTGCCAGCAGCCGCGGACAGGGTGGTGAAAAACTGTTTTTT
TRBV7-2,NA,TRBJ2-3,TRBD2,CASRSSWLAGTDTQYF,TGTGCCAGCAGGTCAAGTTGGCTAGCGGGGACAGATACGCAGTATTTT
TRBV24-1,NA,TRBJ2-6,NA,CATSDPRRISGANVLTF,TGTGCCACCAGTGACCCCCGGAGGATCTCTGGGGCCAACGTCCTGACTTTC
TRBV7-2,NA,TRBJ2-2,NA,CASSHGRGELFF,TGTGCCAGCAGCCACGGACGCGGGGAGCTGTTTTTT
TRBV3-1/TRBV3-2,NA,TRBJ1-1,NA,CASSATGKRSEAFF,TGTGCCAGCAGCGCCACGGGGAAACGTTCTGAAGCTTTCTTT
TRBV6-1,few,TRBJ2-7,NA,CASSDVTAMPFYEQYF,TGTGCCAGCAGTGATGTGACAGCTATGCCCTTCTACGAGCAGTACTTC
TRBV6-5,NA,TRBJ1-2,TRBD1,CASAPGQINYGYTF,TGTGCCAGCGCCCCGGGACAGATAAACTATGGCTACACCTTC
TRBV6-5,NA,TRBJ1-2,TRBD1,CASSYRRTGTNYGYTF,TGTGCCAGCAGTTACCGCCGGACAGGGACAAACTATGGCTACACCTTC
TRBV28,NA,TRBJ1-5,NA,CASFPPRGLNQPQHF,TGTGCCAGTTTCCCCCCGAGAGGGCTTAATCAGCCCCAGCATTTT
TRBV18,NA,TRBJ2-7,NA,CASSPGGHGEQYF,TGTGCCAGCTCACCAGGGGGGCACGGCGAGCAGTACTTC
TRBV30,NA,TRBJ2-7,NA,CAWSSGFHEQYF,TGTGCCTGGAGCTCCGGTTTCCACGAGCAGTACTTC
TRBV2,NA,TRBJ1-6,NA,CASSGVGIGSSPLHF,TGTGCCAGCAGCGGGGTTGGAATAGGTAGTTCACCCCTCCACTTT
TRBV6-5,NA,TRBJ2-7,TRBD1,CASSRQGTYEQYF,TGTGCCAGCAGTAGACAGGGTACCTACGAGCAGTACTTC
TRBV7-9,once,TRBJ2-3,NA,CASSLGPSGTDTQYF,TGTGCCAGCAGCTTAGGTCCTAGCGGCACAGATACGCAGTATTTT
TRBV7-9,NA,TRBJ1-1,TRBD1,CASSGQGNTEAFF,TGTGCCAGCAGCGGACAGGGGAACACTGAAGCTTTCTTT
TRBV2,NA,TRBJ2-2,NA,CASSTGTTNTGELFF,TGTGCCAGCAGCACCGGGACAACGAACACCGGGGAGCTGTTTTTT
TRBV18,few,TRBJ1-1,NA,CASSLWDGNTEAFF,TGTGCCAGCTCACTCTGGGACGGAAACACTGAAGCTTTCTTT
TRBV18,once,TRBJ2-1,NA,CASSPFTGYNEQFF,TGTGCCAGCTCACCATTTACGGGGTACAATGAGCAGTTCTTC
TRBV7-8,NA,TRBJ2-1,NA,CASSVSETYNEQFF,TGTGCCAGCAGCGTAAGCGAGACCTACAATGAGCAGTTCTTC
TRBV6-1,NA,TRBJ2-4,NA,CASSERRGSEYF,TGTGCCAGCAGTGAAAGACGGGGGTCCGAGTACTTC
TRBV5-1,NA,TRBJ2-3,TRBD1,CASSLAEFSGQGALTDTQYF,TGCGCCAGCAGCTTGGCCGAGTTTTCCGGTCAGGGGGCCCTCACAGATACGCAGTATTTT
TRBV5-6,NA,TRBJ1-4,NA,CASRQSSKGNTGNEKLFF,TGTGCCAGCAGACAAAGCTCCAAGGGAAACACGGGTAATGAAAAACTGTTTTTT
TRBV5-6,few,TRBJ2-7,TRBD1,CASSLGRGTGGREQYF,TGTGCCAGCAGCTTGGGTAGGGGGACAGGGGGCCGGGAGCAGTACTTC
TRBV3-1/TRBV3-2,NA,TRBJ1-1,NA,CASSLSGGGTEAFF,TGTGCCAGCAGCCTCTCTGGGGGTGGCACTGAAGCTTTCTTT
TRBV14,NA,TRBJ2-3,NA,CASSQEVQGTQYF,TGTGCCAGCAGCCAAGAAGTGCAGGGGACGCAGTATTTT
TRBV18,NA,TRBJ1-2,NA,CASSPPAGHGYTF,TGTGCCAGCTCACCACCGGCAGGGCATGGCTACACCTTC
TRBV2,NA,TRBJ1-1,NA,CASIWGDTEAFF,TGTGCCAGCATCTGGGGGGACACTGAAGCTTTCTTT
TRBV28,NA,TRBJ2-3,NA,CASSFKLTDTQYF,TGTGCCAGCAGTTTTAAGCTAACAGATACGCAGTATTTT
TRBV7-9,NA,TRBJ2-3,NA,CASSPDLQPRTDTQYF,TGTGCCAGCAGCCCAGACCTCCAACCTCGCACAGATACGCAGTATTTT
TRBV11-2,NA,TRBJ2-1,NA,CASSSTGGALNEQFF,TGTGCCAGCAGCTCTACAGGGGGGGCCCTCAATGAGCAGTTCTTC
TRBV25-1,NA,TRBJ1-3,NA,CASNGQASGNTIYF,TGTGCCAGCAACGGGCAGGCCTCTGGAAACACCATATATTTT
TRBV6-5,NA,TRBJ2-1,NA,CASSRPPALYNEQFF,TGTGCCAGCAGTCGGCCTCCGGCCCTTTACAATGAGCAGTTCTTC
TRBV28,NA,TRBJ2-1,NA,CASRGGPHNEQFF,TGTGCCAGCAGGGGAGGTCCCCACAATGAGCAGTTCTTC
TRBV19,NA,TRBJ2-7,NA,CASSMYGDGGVYF,TGTGCCAGTAGTATGTACGGCGACGGTGGGGTGTACTTC
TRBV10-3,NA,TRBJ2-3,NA,CAISESQMPDTQYF,TGTGCCATCAGTGAGAGTCAGATGCCAGATACGCAGTATTTT
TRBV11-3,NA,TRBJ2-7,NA,CASSLSPGSHEQYF,TGTGCCAGCAGCTTGTCCCCCGGGAGTCACGAGCAGTACTTC
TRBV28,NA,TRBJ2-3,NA,CASRKGGGSTDTQYF,TGTGCCAGCAGGAAAGGGGGGGGTAGCACAGATACGCAGTATTTT
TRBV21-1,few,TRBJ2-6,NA,CASSKAAGTAANVLTF,TGTGCCAGCAGCAAAGCGGCGGGGACCGCGGCCAACGTCCTGACTTTC
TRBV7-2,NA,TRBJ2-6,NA,CASSETYSRLRSGANVLTF,TGTGCCAGCAGCGAGACGTACAGCAGGTTGAGGTCTGGGGCCAACGTCCTGACTTTC
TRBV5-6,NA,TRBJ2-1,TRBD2,CASSFQTSGRHNEQFF,TGTGCCAGCAGCTTCCAGACTAGCGGCCGACACAATGAGCAGTTCTTC
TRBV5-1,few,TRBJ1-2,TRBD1,CASRSGQDYGYTF,TGCGCCAGCAGATCGGGACAGGACTATGGCTACACCTTC
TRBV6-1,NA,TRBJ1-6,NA,CASSESIALNSPLHF,TGTGCCAGCAGTGAATCCATAGCCTTGAATTCACCCCTCCACTTT
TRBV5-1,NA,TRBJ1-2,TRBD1,CASSFLGIGQENYGYTF,TGCGCCAGCAGCTTTCTTGGGATTGGACAGGAGAACTATGGCTACACCTTC
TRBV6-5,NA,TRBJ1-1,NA,CASSYLRVDTEAFF,TGTGCCAGCAGTTACTTACGGGTGGACACTGAAGCTTTCTTT
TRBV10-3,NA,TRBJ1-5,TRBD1,CAISGTGAVQPQHF,TGTGCCATTAGTGGGACAGGGGCTGTTCAGCCCCAGCATTTT
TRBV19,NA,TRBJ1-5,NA,CASSRGANQPQHF,TGTGCCAGTAGTCGAGGGGCAAATCAGCCCCAGCATTTT
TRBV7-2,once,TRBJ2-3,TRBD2,CASSLASGRATDTQYF,TGTGCCAGCAGCTTAGCTAGCGGGAGGGCCACAGATACGCAGTATTTT
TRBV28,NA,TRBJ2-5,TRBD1,CASSLSGTGGQETQYF,TGTGCCAGCAGTTTATCCGGGACAGGGGGACAAGAGACCCAGTACTTC
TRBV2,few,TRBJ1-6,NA,CASGSRENSPLHF,TGTGCCAGCGGGTCCAGGGAAAATTCACCCCTCCACTTT
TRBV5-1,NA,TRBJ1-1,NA,CASSLGLTGTADGEAFF,TGCGCCAGCAGCTTGGGACTTACCGGGACGGCCGATGGTGAAGCTTTCTTT